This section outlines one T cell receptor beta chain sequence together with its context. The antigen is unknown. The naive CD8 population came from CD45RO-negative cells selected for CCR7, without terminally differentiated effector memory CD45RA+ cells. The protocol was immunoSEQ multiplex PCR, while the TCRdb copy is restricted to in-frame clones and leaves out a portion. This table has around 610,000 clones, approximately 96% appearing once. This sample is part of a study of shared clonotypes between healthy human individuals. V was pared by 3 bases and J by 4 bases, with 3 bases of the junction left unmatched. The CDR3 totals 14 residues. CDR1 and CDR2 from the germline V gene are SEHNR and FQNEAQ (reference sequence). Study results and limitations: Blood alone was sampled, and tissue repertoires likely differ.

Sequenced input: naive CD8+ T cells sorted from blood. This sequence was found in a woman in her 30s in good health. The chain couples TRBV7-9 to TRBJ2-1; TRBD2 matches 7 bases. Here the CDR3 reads CASSFGGGYNEQFF. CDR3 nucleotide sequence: TGTGCCAGCAGCTTCGGGGGAGGGTACAATGAGCAGTTCTTC.